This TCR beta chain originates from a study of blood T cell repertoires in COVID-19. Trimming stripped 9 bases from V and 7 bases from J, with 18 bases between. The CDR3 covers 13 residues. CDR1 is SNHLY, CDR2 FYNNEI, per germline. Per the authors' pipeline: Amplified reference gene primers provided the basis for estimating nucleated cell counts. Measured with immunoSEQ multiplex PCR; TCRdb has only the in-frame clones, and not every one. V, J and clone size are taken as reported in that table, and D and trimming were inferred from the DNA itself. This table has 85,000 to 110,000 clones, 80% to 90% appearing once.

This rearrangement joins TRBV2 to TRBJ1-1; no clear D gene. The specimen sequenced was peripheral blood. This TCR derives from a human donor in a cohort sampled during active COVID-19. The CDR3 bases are TGTGCCAGTGGGCCCCGGAATTTGGGTGAAGCTTTCTTT. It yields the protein CASGPRNLGEAFF.